What follows is one T cell receptor beta chain and its context. The antigen is undetermined. A much larger clone differs from this one at a single base, so this may be a read error. The conserved final phenylalanine or tryptophan is absent from the CDR3, which likely points to a read error. cDNA synthesis was performed by 5'RACE with 10-nucleotide random UMIs. TCRdb called the 5' RACE reads again in MiXCR, with one record for every CDR3 protein. Found here are about 69,000 distinct CDR3 sequences, approximately 4.1% of them singletons; the top ten hold roughly 1.4%. This sample was included in a study of neurological immune-mediated disorders. Findings and limits, study-wide: In HTLV-1-associated myelopathy, TCR clonal expansion was greatest, whereas multiple sclerosis had the least, falling below healthy controls. None of the CDR3 amino acid sequences found in expanded clones was shared across subjects. This suggests that the TCR-beta repertoires were private in all groups.

Unsorted libraries were prepared from 2 million PBMCs held at -80 C. This CDR3 spans 11 amino acids. Germline CDR1 SGHVS, CDR2 FQNEAQ. Trimming took off 0 bases at V and 13 bases at J, with 7 bases between the two ends. This clonotype was obtained from a man aged 25-40 years with multiple sclerosis. The chain uses TRBV7-8 and TRBJ2-1; D is unclear. Material for sequencing was PBMCs. CDR3 coding DNA: TGTGCCAGCAGCTTAGCCGGAGATCAGTTCTAC. Amino acids: CASSLAGDQFY.